This passage covers 13 T cell receptor beta chains from one sample sequenced in a study of blood T cell repertoires in COVID-19 (dated by TCRdb to between 2020 and 2021). Receptor libraries were prepared by the immunoSEQ multiplex PCR assay. TCRdb mirrors the immuneACCESS table, restricted to in-frame sequences. Some clones are absent from its copies; in checked studies, under half trace to an unresolved V gene, and the reason for the others is unknown. This sample has tens of thousands of clones in its table, and 70% to 80% of those were observed once. The leading ten clones occupy 5.7% of the sample. The source material was peripheral blood. These receptor sequences come from a man aged 50 or older with active or convalescent COVID-19.

The rearrangement joins TRBV14 to TRBJ2-2, with 8 positions matching TRBD1. CDR3 length: 16 amino acids. V dropped 4 bases and J dropped 6; count of bases not matched to a gene: 10. CDR1 is SGHDN and CDR2 is FVKESK in the germline V gene. The CDR3: CASSPTGGFGAGELFF. The CDR3 DNA sequence: TGTGCCAGCAGCCCCACAGGGGGATTTGGGGCCGGGGAGCTGTTTTTT.

V usage is TRBV19 and J usage is TRBJ1-5; D is perhaps TRBD1 (5 bases). Germline CDR1 LNHDA, CDR2 SQIVND (reference sequence). V shed 5 bases and J shed 6 bases, with 20 bases lying between them. This CDR3 comprises 16 residues. CDR3 amino acids: CASSEGPGGLGQPQHF. Written as DNA, the CDR3 is TGTGCCAGTAGTGAGGGCCCCGGGGGACTGGGTCAGCCCCAGCATTTT. Filled out from reference TRBV19 and TRBJ1-5, the complete variable domain reads DGGITQSPKYLFRKEGQNVTLSCEQNLNHDAMYWYRQDPGQGLRLIYYSQIVNDFQKGDIAEGYSVSREKKESFPLTVTSAQKNPTAFYLCASSEGPGGLGQPQHFGDGTRLSIL.

The V gene is TRBV6-2 or TRBV6-3, the J gene TRBJ1-2; D is ambiguous. CDR1 is MNHEY, CDR2 SVGEGT, per germline. V shed 5 bases and J shed 8 bases, with 9 bases lying between them. The CDR3 runs to 11 residues. The CDR3 reads CASSHSGGYTF. CDR3 coding DNA: TGTGCCAGCAGTCACAGCGGCGGCTACACCTTC.

The chain uses TRBV3-1 (or the pseudogene TRBV3-2) and TRBJ1-1; tentative D call: TRBD1 (6 bases). Trimming cost V 1 base and J 5 bases, with 8 bases left between them. The CDR3 totals 13 residues. Looked up from germline, CDR1 is LGHDT and CDR2 is YNNKEL (reference sequence). The CDR3 bases are TGTGCCAGCAGCCAAGCAGGGGTGACTGAAGCTTTCTTT. Translated, it gives CASSQAGVTEAFF.

The genes are TRBV3-1 (or the pseudogene TRBV3-2) and TRBJ1-1, with unresolved D. The CDR3 has 13 amino acids. Germline V gives CDR1 LGHDT, CDR2 YNNKEL (reference sequence). Trimming took off 5 bases at V and 4 bases at J, with 11 bases between the two ends. CDR3 amino acids: CASSTRTFTEAFF. CDR3 nucleotides: TGTGCCAGCAGCACCCGGACTTTCACTGAAGCTTTCTTT.

The genes are TRBV29-1 and TRBJ1-2, with D perhaps TRBD1 (6 bases). V lost 3 bases and J lost 4, with 18 bases in between. CDR3 length equals 15 residues. Germline V gives CDR1 SQVTM, CDR2 ANQGSEA. The CDR3 coding sequence is TGCAGCGTTGACGATGATGGGGGCGGTTTCTATGGCTACACCTTC. Amino acids: CSVDDDGGGFYGYTF.

This chain links TRBV6-5 with TRBJ2-7, with 8 nucleotides matching TRBD1. The junction had 5 bases not matched to a gene; V was cut back by 0 bases and J by 4 bases. CDR1 and CDR2 from the germline V gene are MNHEY and SVGAGI. There are 15 residues in the CDR3. The CDR3 spells CASSYSSGGGYEQYF. DNA of the CDR3: TGTGCCAGCAGTTACTCATCAGGGGGCGGGTACGAGCAGTACTTC.

V usage is TRBV5-1 and J usage is TRBJ2-1, with D possibly TRBD1 on 5 matching bases. CDR1 SGHRS and CDR2 YFSETQ come from the germline V gene. Between the trimmed V and J ends, which lost 0 bases and 4 bases, there was a span of 11 bases. The CDR3 covers 15 residues. CDR3 in amino acids: CASSLEVYRYNEQFF. The CDR3 region has the DNA TGCGCCAGCAGCTTGGAGGTCTACAGGTACAATGAGCAGTTCTTC.

The V gene is TRBV27, the J gene TRBJ2-7; 10 nucleotides align to TRBD2. The junction had 4 bases not matched to a gene; V was cut back by 4 bases and J by 4 bases. CDR1 and CDR2 (germline): MNHEY, SMNVEV (reference sequence). This CDR3 has 14 amino acids. The CDR3 region has the DNA TGTGCCAGCAGTTCTAGCGGGGGAGAGTACGAGCAGTACTTC. It yields the protein CASSSSGGEYEQYF.

This sequence joins TRBV9 and TRBJ1-1; 10 bases are a match to TRBD1. V was clipped by 4 bases and J by 4 bases; unmatched bases: 10. The CDR3 spans 16 residues. The germline gives CDR1 SGDLS, CDR2 YYNGEE. The CDR3 region is CASSPTPGQGGTEAFF. For the CDR3, the DNA is TGTGCCAGCAGCCCCACACCCGGACAGGGGGGCACTGAAGCTTTCTTT.

This chain uses TRBV7-9 with TRBJ2-3, with D possibly matching TRBD2 (7 bases). Germline lookup yields CDR1 SEHNR and CDR2 FQNEAQ (reference sequence). The CDR3 loop spans 15 amino acids. Trimming left V 4 bases short and J 4 bases short, with 15 bases between. The CDR3 is CASSSARGAADTQYF. CDR3 nucleotides: TGTGCCAGCAGCTCTGCCCGGGGGGCGGCAGATACGCAGTATTTT.

V and J are TRBV11-2 and TRBJ2-5; TRBD1 matches at 9 bases. CDR1 is SGHAT and CDR2 is FQNNGV in the germline V gene. J was trimmed by 5 bases and V by 3 bases; bases with no gene match: 4. This CDR3 comprises 14 residues. The CDR3 nucleotides read TGTGCCAGCAGCTTCAACGACAGGGGGGAGACCCAGTACTTC. This encodes CASSFNDRGETQYF.

In its sample, this clone was seen a few times. This rearrangement joins TRBV24-1 to TRBJ1-2, with 9 bases that match TRBD1. Germline CDR1 is KGHDR and CDR2 is SFDVKD. CDR3 length equals 14 residues. V lost 4 bases to trimming and J lost 4 bases; unmatched junction nucleotides: 3. DNA of the CDR3: TGTGCCACCAGTGACCCGACAGGGGGCTATGGCTACACCTTC. This encodes CATSDPTGGYGYTF.